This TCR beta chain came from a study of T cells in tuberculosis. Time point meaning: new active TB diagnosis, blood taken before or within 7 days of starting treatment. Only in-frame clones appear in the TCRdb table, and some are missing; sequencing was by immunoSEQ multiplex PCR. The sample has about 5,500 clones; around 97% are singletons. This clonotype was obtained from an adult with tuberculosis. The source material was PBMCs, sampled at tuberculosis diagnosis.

Here the CDR3 reads CASSSALAGGGEQYF. DNA of the CDR3: TGTGCCAGCAGTTCGGCACTAGCGGGAGGAGGGGAGCAGTACTTC. This chain connects TRBV28 to TRBJ2-7; 12 positions agree with TRBD2. Germline V gene sequence: CDR1 MDHEN, CDR2 SYDVKM. V was clipped by 4 bases and J by 7 bases; unmatched bases: 8. The CDR3 length is 15 residues. The full variable domain, rest sourced from reference TRBV28 and TRBJ2-7, is DVKVTQSSRYLVKRTGEKVFLECVQDMDHENMFWYRQDPGLGLRLIYFSYDVKMKEKGDIPEGYSVSREKKERFSLILESASTNQTSMYLCASSSALAGGGEQYFGPGTRLTVT.